A selection of T cell receptor beta chains follows, all from one sample in a study of blood T cell repertoires in COVID-19. Using immunoSEQ multiplex PCR, the repertoire was profiled, and TCRdb retains in-frame clones only, with some absent. The table has about 80,000 clones, approximately 81% seen once; the top ten hold 15% to 17%. Sequencing was carried out using peripheral blood. The receptors here all came from an elderly woman with acute or convalescent COVID-19. Each CDR3 is given with its conserved first and last residue. A D gene is named only where the DNA matches it firmly. Not all rows give a size; the values are once, few, many and, for expanded clones, a class.

TRBJ1-5	TRBV2	once	TRBD1	CASSATGEPAQPQHF	TGTGCCAGCAGTGCAACAGGGGAACCCGCTCAGCCCCAGCATTTT
TRBJ1-4	TRBV19	few	TRBD1	CASRTGTGGTNEKLFF	TGTGCCAGTAGAACCGGGACAGGGGGCACTAATGAAAAACTGTTTTTT
TRBJ2-3	TRBV7-9	.	.	CGGGGYTDTQYF	TGTGGAGGCGGCGGGTACACAGATACGCAGTATTTT
TRBJ1-5	TRBV20-1	.	TRBD1	CSASATGQGINQPQHF	TGCAGTGCTAGTGCTACCGGACAGGGAATAAATCAGCCCCAGCATTTT
TRBJ1-1	TRBV7-2	.	.	CASSFLGGTEAFF	TGTGCCAGCAGCTTCCTCGGGGGTACTGAAGCTTTCTTT
TRBJ1-6	TRBV28	.	.	CASRTGTIRNSPLHF	TGTGCCAGCAGGACCGGGACAATACGAAATTCACCCCTCCACTTT
TRBJ2-1	TRBV4-1	.	.	CASSQEGASALTSIFF	TGCGCCAGCAGCCAAGAAGGGGCCAGCGCCCTCACGAGTATATTCTTC
TRBJ2-3	TRBV3-1/TRBV3-2	.	.	CASSQEGGAPLDTQYF	TGTGCCAGCAGCCAAGAGGGGGGGGCCCCCCTAGATACGCAGTATTTT
TRBJ1-4	TRBV7-2	.	TRBD1	CASSQTGVTNEKLFF	TGTGCCAGCAGCCAGACAGGGGTAACTAATGAAAAACTGTTTTTT
TRBJ1-1	TRBV5-4	.	.	CASSLAATQRGYTEAFF	TGTGCCAGCAGCTTGGCCGCGACCCAAAGAGGCTACACTGAAGCTTTCTTT
TRBJ2-1	TRBV7-3	.	TRBD2	CASSLNRGGADEQFF	TGTGCCAGCAGCTTAAACCGCGGGGGGGCCGATGAGCAGTTCTTC
TRBJ1-1	TRBV6-6	.	TRBD1	CASSYGQGVTNTEAFF	TGTGCCAGCAGTTACGGGCAGGGGGTGACGAACACTGAAGCTTTCTTT
TRBJ2-1	TRBV2	.	.	CASKSGRYNEQFF	TGTGCCAGCAAGAGCGGGCGCTACAATGAGCAGTTCTTC
TRBJ1-2	TRBV27	.	TRBD1	CASSLGTGGLVGGYTF	TGTGCCAGCAGTTTGGGGACAGGGGGGCTCGTGGGGGGCTACACCTTC
TRBJ1-1	TRBV3-1/TRBV3-2	.	.	CASRQGGGTAFF	TGTGCCAGCAGGCAAGGTGGAGGGACGGCTTTCTTT
TRBJ2-3	TRBV12-1	.	.	CASSFFTPRDRVTTDTQYF	TGTGCCAGCAGCTTTTTCACCCCCCGGGACAGGGTAACAACAGATACGCAGTATTTT